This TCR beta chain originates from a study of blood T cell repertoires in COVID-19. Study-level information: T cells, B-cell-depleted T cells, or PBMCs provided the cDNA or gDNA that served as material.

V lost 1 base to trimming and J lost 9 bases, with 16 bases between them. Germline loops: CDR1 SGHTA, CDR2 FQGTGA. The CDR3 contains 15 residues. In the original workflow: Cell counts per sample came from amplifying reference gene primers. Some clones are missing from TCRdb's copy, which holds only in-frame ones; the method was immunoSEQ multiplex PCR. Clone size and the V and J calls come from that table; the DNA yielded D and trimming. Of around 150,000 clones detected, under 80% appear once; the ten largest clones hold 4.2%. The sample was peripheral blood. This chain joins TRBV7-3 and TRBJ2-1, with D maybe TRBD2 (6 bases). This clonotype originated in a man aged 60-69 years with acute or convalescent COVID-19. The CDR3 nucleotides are TGTGCCAGCAGCTTAATTATCGGGAGCCAGAGTGAGCAGTTCTTC. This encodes CASSLIIGSQSEQFF.